This T cell receptor beta chain comes out of a study of T cells after yellow fever vaccination. 5'RACE template switching generated TCR cDNA, adding a universal primer site and UMIs. One entry per CDR3 protein results from TCRdb running MiXCR on the 5' RACE reads. Of 200,000 to 250,000 distinct CDR3 sequences listed, roughly 3.3% are singletons. Per germline, CDR1 MNHEY and CDR2 SVGAGI. The CDR3 is 14 residues long. After removal of 5 bases from V and 5 bases from J, the junction contained 5 bases not matched to a gene. The specimen comprised CD4+ T cells sorted from PBMCs, sampled 10 days after the yellow fever booster vaccination. The clonotype was recovered from a man between 18 and 35 years old who received the YFV17D yellow fever vaccine. V and J are TRBV6-5 and TRBJ1-5; 8 bases fit TRBD1. CDR3 region: CASSPGQGHQPQHF. The CDR3 nucleotides are TGTGCCAGCAGTCCAGGACAGGGCCATCAGCCCCAGCATTTT.